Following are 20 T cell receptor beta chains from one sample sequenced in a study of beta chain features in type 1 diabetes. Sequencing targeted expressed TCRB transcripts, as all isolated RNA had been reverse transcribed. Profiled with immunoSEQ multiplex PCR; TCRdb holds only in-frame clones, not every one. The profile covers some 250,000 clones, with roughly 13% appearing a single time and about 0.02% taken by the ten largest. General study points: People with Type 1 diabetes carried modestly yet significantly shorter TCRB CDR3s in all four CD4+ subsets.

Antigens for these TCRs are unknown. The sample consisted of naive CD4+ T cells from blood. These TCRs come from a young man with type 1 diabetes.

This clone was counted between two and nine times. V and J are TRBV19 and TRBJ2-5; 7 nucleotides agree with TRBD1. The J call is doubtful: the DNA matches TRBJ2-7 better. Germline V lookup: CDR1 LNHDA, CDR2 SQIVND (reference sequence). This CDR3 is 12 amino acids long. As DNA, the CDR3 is TGTGCCAGTAGTTCAGGGGGCTACGAGCAGTACTTC. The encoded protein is CASSSGGYEQYF.

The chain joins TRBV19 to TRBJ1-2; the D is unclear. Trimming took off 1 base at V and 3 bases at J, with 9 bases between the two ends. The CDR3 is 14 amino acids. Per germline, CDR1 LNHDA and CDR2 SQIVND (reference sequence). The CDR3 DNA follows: TGTGCCAGTAGTATAGCTGCAAGAGACTATGGCTACACCTTC. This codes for CASSIAARDYGYTF.

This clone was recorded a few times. The CDR3 DNA reads TGTGCCAGCAGTGATGAATCCGGGATCCACTACGAGCAGTACTTC. This sequence encodes CASSDESGIHYEQYF. The V gene is TRBV2, the J gene TRBJ2-7; D may be TRBD2 (5 bases). CDR1 SNHLY and CDR2 FYNNEI come from the germline V gene. V dropped 3 bases and J dropped 3 bases, with 15 bases sitting between them. The CDR3 loop spans 15 amino acids.

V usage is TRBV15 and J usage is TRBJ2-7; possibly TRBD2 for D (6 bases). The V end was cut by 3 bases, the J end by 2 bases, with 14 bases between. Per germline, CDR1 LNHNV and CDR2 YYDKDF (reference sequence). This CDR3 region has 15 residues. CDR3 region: CATSSFRDSTYEQYF. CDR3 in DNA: TGTGCCACCAGCAGTTTTCGGGACTCAACCTACGAGCAGTACTTC.

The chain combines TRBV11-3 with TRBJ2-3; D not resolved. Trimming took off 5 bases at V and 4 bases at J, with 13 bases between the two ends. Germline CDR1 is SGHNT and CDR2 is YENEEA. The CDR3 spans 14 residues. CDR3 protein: CASSPRDSPDTQYF. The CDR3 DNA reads TGTGCCAGCAGCCCACGCGACTCACCAGATACGCAGTATTTT.

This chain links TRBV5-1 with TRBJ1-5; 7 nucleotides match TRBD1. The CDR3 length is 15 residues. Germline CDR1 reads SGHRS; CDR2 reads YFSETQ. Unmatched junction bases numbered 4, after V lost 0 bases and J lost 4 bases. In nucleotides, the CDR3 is TGCGCCAGCAGCTTGGAGGCAGGGGGAAATCAGCCCCAGCATTTT. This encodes CASSLEAGGNQPQHF.

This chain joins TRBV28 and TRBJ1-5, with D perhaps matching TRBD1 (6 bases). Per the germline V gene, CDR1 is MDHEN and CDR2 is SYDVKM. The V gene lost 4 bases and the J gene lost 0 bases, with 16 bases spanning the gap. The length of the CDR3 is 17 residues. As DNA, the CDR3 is TGTGCCAGCAGTTCATATCCGGACAGTTTTAGCAATCAGCCCCAGCATTTT. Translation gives CASSSYPDSFSNQPQHF.

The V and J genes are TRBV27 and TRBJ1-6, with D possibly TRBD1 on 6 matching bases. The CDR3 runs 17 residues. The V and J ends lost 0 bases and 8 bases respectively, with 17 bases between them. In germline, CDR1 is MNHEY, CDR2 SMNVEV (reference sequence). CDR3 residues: CASSLSSQGGVYSPLHF. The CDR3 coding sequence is TGTGCCAGCAGTTTATCGAGCCAAGGGGGAGTTTATTCACCCCTCCACTTT.

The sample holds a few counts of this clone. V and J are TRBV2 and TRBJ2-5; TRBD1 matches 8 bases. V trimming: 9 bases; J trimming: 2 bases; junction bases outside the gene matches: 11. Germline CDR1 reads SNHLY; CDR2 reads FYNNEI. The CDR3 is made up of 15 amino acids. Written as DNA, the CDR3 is TGTGCCAGTCAAGGACAGGGCACCCGTCAAGAGACCCAGTACTTC. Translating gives CASQGQGTRQETQYF.

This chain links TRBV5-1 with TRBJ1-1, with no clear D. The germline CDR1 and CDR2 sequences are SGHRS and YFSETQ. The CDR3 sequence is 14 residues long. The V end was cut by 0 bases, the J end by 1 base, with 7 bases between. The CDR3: CASSLAQQNTEAFF. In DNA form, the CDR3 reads TGCGCCAGCAGCTTGGCGCAACAGAACACTGAAGCTTTCTTT.

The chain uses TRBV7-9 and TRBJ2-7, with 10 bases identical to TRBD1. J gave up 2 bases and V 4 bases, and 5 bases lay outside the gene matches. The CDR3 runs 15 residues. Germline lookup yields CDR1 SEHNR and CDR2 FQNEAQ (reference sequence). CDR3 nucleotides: TGTGCCAGCAGCTGGACAGGGGGACCCACCTACGAGCAGTACTTC. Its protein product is CASSWTGGPTYEQYF.

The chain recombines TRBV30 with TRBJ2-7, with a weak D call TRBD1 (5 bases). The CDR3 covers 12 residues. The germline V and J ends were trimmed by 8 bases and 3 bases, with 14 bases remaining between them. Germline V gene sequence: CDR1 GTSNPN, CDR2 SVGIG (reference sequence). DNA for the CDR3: TGTGCCCGTTCAGGGATCGGCTACGAGCAGTACTTC. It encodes CARSGIGYEQYF.

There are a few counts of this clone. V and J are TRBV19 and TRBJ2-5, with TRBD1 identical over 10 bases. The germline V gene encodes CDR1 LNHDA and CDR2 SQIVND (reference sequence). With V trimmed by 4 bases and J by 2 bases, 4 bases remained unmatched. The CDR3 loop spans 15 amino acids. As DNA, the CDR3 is TGTGCCAGTAGTAAAGGACAGGGGGGACAAGAGACCCAGTACTTC. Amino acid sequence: CASSKGQGGQETQYF. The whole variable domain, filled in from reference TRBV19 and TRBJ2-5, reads DGGITQSPKYLFRKEGQNVTLSCEQNLNHDAMYWYRQDPGQGLRLIYYSQIVNDFQKGDIAEGYSVSREKKESFPLTVTSAQKNPTAFYLCASSKGQGGQETQYFGPGTRLLVL.

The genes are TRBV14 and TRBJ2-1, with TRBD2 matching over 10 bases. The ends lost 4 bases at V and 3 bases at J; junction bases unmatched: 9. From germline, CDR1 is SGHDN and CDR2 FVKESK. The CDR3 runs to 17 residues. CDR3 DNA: TGTGCCAGCAGCCCCCTATCCGGGACTAGCGACTACAATGAGCAGTTCTTC. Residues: CASSPLSGTSDYNEQFF.

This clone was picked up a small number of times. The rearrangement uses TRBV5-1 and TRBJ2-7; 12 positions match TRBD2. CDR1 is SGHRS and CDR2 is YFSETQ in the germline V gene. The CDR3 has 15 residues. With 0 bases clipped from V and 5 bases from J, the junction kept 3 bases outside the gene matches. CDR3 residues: CASSLGLAGVNEQYF. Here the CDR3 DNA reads TGCGCCAGCAGCTTGGGACTAGCGGGAGTTAACGAGCAGTACTTC.

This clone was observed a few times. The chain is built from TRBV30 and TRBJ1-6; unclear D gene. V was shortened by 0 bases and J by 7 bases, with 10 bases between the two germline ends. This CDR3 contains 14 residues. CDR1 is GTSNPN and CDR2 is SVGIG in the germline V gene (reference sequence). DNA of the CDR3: TGTGCCTGGAGTGTCGTCTCACGGAATTCACCCCTCCACTTT. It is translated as CAWSVVSRNSPLHF.

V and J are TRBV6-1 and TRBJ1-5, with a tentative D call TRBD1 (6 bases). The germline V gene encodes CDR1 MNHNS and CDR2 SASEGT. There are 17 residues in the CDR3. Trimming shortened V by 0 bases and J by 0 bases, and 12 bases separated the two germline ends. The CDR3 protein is CASSEALDSRSNQPQHF. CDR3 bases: TGTGCCAGCAGTGAAGCGCTGGACAGCCGTAGCAATCAGCCCCAGCATTTT.

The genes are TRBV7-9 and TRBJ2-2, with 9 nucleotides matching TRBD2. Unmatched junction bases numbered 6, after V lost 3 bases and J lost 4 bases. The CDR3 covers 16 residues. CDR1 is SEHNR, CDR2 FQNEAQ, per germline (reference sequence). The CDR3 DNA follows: TGTGCCAGCAGCTTGAGGACGACTAGCGGCACCGGGGAGCTGTTTTTT. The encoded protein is CASSLRTTSGTGELFF.

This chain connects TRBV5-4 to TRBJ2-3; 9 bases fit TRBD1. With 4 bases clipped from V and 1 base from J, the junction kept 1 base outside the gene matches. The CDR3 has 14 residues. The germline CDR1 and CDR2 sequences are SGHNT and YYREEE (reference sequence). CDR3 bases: TGTGCCAGCAGCCGGGACAGGGGCACAGATACGCAGTATTTT. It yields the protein CASSRDRGTDTQYF.

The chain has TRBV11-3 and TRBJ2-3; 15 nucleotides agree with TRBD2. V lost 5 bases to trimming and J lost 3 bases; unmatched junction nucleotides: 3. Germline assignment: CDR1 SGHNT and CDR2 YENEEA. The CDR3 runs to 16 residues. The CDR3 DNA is TGTGCCAGCAGCACGGGACTAGCGGGGGGTACAGATACGCAGTATTTT. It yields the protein CASSTGLAGGTDTQYF.